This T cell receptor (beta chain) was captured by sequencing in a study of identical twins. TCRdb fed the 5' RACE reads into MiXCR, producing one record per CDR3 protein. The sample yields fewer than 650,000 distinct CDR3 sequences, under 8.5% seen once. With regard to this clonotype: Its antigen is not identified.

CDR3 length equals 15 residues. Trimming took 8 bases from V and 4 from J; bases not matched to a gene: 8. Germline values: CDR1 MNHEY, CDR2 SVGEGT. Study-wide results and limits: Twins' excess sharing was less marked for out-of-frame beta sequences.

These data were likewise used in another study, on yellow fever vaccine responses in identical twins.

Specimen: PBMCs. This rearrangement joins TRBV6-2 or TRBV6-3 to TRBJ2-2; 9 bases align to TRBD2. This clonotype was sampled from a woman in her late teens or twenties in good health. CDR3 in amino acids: CASAGGGRVTGELFF. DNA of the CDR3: TGTGCCAGCGCGGGAGGGGGACGTGTCACCGGGGAGCTGTTTTTT.